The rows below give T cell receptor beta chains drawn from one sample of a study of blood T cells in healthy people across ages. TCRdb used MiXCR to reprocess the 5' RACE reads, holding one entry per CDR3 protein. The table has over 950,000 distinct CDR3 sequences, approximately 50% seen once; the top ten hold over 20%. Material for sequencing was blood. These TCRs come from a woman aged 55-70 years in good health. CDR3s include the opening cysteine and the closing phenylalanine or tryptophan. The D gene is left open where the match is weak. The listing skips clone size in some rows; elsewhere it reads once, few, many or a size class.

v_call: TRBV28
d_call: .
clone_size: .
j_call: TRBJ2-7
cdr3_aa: CASSLFISSYEQYF
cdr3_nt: TGTGCCAGCAGTTTATTTATCAGCTCCTACGAGCAGTACTTC

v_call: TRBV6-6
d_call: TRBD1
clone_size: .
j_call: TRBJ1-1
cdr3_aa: CASSQTGAEGEAFF
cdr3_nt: TGTGCCAGCAGTCAGACAGGGGCTGAGGGTGAAGCTTTCTTT

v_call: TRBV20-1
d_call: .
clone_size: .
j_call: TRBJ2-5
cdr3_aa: CSARAEPGQETQYF
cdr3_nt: TGCAGTGCTAGAGCCGAGCCAGGCCAAGAGACCCAGTACTTC

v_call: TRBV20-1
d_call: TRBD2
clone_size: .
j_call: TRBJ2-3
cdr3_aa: CSARDLGAGGDGDTQYF
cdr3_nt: TGCAGTGCTAGAGATCTTGGCGCGGGAGGGGACGGGGATACGCAGTATTTT

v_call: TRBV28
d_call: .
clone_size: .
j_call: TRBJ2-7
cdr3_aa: CASRRTPRTVASYEQYF
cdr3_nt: TGTGCCAGCAGACGCACACCCCGGACAGTGGCCTCCTACGAGCAGTACTTC

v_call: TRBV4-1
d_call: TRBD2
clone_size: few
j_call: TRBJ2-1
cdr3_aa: CASSYGTSGDEQFF
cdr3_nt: TGCGCCAGCAGCTATGGGACTAGCGGCGATGAGCAGTTCTTC

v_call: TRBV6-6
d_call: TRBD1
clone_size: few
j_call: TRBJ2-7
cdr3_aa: CASSYQGAGYEQYF
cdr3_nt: TGTGCCAGCAGTTATCAGGGGGCAGGCTACGAGCAGTACTTC

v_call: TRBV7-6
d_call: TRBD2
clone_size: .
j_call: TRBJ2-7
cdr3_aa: CAGSLGTSGAIYEQYF
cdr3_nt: TGTGCCGGCAGCTTAGGGACTAGCGGGGCTATCTACGAGCAGTACTTC

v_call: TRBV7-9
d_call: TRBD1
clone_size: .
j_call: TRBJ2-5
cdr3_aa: CASSPMGQGASEQYF
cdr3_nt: TGTGCCAGCAGCCCCATGGGACAGGGGGCTAGTGAGCAGTACTTC

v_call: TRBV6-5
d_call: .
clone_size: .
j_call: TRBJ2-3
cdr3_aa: CASRNIGVRTDTQYF
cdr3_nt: TGTGCCAGCAGAAACATCGGGGTTCGCACAGATACGCAGTATTTT

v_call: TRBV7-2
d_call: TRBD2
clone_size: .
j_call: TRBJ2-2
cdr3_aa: CASSSGGLARTGELFF
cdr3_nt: TGTGCCAGCAGCTCAGGGGGACTAGCGCGTACCGGGGAGCTGTTTTTT

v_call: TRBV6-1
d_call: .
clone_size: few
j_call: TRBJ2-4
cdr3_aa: CASLDSAGKNIQYF
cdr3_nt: TGTGCCAGCCTGGATAGTGCTGGCAAAAACATTCAGTACTTC

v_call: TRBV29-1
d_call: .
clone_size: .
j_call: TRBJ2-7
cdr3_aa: CSVVTSSSSYEQYF
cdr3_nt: TGCAGCGTTGTAACCAGCTCGTCTTCCTACGAGCAGTACTTC

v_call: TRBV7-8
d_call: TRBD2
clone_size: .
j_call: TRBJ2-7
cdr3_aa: CASSETSGRTYEQYF
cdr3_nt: TGTGCCAGCAGCGAGACTAGCGGGAGGACCTACGAGCAGTACTTC

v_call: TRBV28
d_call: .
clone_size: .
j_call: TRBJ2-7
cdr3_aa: CASSRSGAGSREQYF
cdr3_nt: TGTGCCAGCTCCCGGTCGGGAGCCGGGTCGCGCGAGCAGTACTTC

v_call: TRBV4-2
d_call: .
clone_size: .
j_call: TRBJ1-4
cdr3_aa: CASSQEKWGLDSYEKLFF
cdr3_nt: TGTGCCAGCAGCCAAGAAAAGTGGGGGCTGGATAGCTATGAAAAACTGTTTTTT

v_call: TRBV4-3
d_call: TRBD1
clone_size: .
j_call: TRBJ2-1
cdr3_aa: CASSQGTGLNEQFF
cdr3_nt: TGCGCCAGCAGCCAAGGGACAGGGCTCAATGAGCAGTTCTTC

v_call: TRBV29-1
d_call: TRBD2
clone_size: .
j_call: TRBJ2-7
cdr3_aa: CSAAPPTSGRVTRYPEQYF
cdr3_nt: TGCAGCGCCGCACCCCCGACTAGCGGGAGGGTCACGAGGTATCCTGAGCAGTACTTC

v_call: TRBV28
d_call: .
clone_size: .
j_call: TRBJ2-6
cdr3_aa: CASIRTGSGANVLTF
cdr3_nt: TGTGCCAGCATCCGGACGGGCTCTGGGGCCAACGTCCTGACTTTC

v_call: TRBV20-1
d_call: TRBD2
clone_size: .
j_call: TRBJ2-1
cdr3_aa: CSAWTSGTLYNEQFF
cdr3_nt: TGCAGTGCCTGGACTAGCGGGACCCTTTACAATGAGCAGTTCTTC

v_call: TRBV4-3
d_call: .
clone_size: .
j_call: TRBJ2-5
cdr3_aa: CASSLYDRGQETQYF
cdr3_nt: TGCGCCAGCAGCCTCTACGATAGGGGGCAAGAGACCCAGTACTTC

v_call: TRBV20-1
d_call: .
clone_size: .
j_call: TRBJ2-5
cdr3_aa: CSARRAKGETQYF
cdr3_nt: TGCAGTGCCAGAAGGGCTAAGGGGGAGACCCAGTACTTC

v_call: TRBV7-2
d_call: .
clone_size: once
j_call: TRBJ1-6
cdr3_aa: CASSRRARDSPLHF
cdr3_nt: TGTGCCAGCAGCCGGAGGGCGCGCGATTCACCCCTCCACTTT

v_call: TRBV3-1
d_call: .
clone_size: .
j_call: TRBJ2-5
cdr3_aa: CASSQARRDQETQYF
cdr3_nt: TGTGCCAGCAGCCAAGCGAGGCGGGACCAAGAGACCCAGTACTTC

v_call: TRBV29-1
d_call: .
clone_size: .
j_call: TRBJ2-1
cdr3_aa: CSVSRRRGEEQFF
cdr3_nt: TGCAGCGTCAGCCGCAGACGGGGAGAAGAGCAGTTCTTC

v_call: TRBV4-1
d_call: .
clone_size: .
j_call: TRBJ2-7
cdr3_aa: CASSQAGSGSYEQYF
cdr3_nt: TGCGCCAGCAGCCAAGCGGGTAGCGGATCCTACGAGCAGTACTTC

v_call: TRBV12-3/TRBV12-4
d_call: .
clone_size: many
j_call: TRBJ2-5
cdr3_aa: CASSPVRARAKTQYF
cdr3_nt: TGTGCCAGCAGTCCCGTTCGAGCGAGGGCGAAGACCCAGTACTTC

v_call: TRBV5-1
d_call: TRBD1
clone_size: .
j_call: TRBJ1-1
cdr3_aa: CASSERTGENTEAFF
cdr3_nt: TGCGCCAGCAGTGAACGGACAGGGGAAAACACTGAAGCTTTCTTT

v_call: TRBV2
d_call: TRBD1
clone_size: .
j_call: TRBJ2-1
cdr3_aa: CASSTGTGLNEQFF
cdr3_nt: TGTGCCAGCAGTACCGGGACAGGGTTGAATGAGCAGTTCTTC

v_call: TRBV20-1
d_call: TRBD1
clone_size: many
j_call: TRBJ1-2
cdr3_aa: CSASLQGRGYGYTF
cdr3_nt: TGCAGTGCTAGCTTACAGGGGCGAGGCTATGGCTACACCTTC

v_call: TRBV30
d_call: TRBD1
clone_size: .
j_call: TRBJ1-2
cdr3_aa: CAWIRDRYQGYGYTF
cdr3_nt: TGTGCCTGGATCCGGGACAGGTATCAAGGCTATGGCTACACCTTC

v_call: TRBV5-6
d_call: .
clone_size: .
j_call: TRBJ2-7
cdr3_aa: CASSLDSLGGEQYF
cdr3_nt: TGTGCCAGCAGCTTGGACTCGCTGGGTGGCGAGCAGTACTTC

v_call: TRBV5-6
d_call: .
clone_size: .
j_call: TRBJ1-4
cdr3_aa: CASRPQSHNEKLFF
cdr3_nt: TGTGCCAGCAGACCCCAGTCCCATAATGAAAAACTGTTTTTT

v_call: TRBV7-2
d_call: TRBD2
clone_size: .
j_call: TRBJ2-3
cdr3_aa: CAARGTSGGDTQYF
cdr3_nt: TGTGCCGCGAGGGGGACTAGCGGGGGCGATACGCAGTATTTT